This T cell receptor (beta chain) stems from a study of a mutant IDH1 vaccine in newly diagnosed glioma. Overall study: Eight vaccine doses were administered to patients at weeks 1, 3, 5, 7, 11, 15, 19 and 23. Vaccine dosing followed radiotherapy by 4-6 weeks, or accompanied temozolomide cycles. Before enrollment, the patients had been treated with radiotherapy alone, temozolomide alone, or both together. Most of them had received both. Findings of the study overall: It was just under 95% of patients that developed vaccine-induced immune responses.

Some clones are missing from TCRdb's copy, which holds only in-frame ones; the method was immunoSEQ multiplex PCR. The profile covers tens of thousands of clones, with about four fifths appearing a single time and approximately 6% taken by the ten largest. Trimming removed 8 bases from V and 1 base from J, with 11 bases in between. Germline CDR1 MNHEY, CDR2 SMNVEV (reference sequence). This CDR3 has 13 residues. Documented time point: week 11, during vaccination. The investigators gave 300 ug of mutant IDH1 20-mer peptide in each vaccine dose, together with topical imiquimod. This clone was seen a handful of times. Its antigen is still unknown.

The chain uses TRBV27 and TRBJ1-1; D is undetermined. Sequencing was performed on PBMCs, taken from a glioma patient whose treatment included an IDH1 peptide vaccine. This receptor was obtained from a man aged 50-60 years with glioma. CDR3 DNA: TGTGCCAGCGGCGGACCCGGGAACACTGAAGCTTTCTTT. Protein: CASGGPGNTEAFF.